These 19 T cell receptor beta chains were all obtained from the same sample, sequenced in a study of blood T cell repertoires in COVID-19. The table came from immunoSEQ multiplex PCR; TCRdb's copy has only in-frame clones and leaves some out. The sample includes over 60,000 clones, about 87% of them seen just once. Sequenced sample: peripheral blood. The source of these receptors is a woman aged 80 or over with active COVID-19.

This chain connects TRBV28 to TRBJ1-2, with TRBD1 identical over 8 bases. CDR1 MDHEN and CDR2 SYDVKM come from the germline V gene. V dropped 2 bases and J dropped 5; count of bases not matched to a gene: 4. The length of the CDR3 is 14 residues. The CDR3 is CASSLGDRSYGYTF. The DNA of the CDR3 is TGTGCCAGCAGTTTAGGGGACAGGTCGTATGGCTACACCTTC.

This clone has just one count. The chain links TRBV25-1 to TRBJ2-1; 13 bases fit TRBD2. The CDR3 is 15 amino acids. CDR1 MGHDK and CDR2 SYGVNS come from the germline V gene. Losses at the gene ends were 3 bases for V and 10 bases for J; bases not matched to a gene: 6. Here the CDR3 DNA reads TGTGCCAGCAGTGATGGACTAGCGGGAGTATGGGAGCAGTTCTTC. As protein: CASSDGLAGVWEQFF.

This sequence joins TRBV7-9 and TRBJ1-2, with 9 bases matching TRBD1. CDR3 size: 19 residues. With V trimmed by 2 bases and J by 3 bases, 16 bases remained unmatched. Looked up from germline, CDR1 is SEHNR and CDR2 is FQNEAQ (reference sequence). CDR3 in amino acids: CASSLTKWDRVKLYYGYTF. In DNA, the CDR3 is TGTGCCAGCAGCTTAACCAAATGGGACAGGGTTAAGTTATACTATGGCTACACCTTC.

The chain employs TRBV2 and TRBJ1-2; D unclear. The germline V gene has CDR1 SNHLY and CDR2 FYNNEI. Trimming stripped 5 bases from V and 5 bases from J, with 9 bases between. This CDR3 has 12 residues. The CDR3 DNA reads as TGTGCCAGCAGTATGGCTTCATATGGCTACACCTTC. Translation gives CASSMASYGYTF.

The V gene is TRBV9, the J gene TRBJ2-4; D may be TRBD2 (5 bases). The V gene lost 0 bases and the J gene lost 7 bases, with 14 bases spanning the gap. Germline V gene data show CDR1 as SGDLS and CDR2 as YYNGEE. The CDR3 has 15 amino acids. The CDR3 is CASSVAGRGTNIQYF. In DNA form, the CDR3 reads TGTGCCAGCAGCGTAGCTGGCCGGGGAACGAACATTCAGTACTTC.

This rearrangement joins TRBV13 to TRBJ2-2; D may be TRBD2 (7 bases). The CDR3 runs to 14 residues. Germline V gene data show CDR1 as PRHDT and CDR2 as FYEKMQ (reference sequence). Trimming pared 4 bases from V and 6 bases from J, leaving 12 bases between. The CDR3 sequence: CASSYRGGAGELFF. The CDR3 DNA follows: TGTGCCAGCAGCTATAGGGGGGGCGCCGGGGAGCTGTTTTTT.

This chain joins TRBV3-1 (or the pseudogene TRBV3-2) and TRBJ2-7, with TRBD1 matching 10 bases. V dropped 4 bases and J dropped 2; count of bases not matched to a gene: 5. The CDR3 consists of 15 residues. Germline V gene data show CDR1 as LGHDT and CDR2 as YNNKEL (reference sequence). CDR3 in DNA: TGTGCCAGCAGCCGAACCGGGACAGGGGCCTACGAGCAGTACTTC. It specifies CASSRTGTGAYEQYF.

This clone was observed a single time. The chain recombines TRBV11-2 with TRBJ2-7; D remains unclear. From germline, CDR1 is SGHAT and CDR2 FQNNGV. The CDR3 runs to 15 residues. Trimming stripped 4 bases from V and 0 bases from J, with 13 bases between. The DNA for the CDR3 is TGTGCCAGCAGCTCTAGATACCGCTCCTCCTACGAGCAGTACTTC. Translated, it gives CASSSRYRSSYEQYF. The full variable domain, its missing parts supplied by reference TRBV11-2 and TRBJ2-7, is EAGVAQSPRYKIIEKRQSVAFWCNPISGHATLYWYQQILGQGPKLLIQFQNNGVVDDSQLPKDRFSAERLKGVDSTLKIQPAKLEDSAVYLCASSSRYRSSYEQYFGPGTRLTVT.

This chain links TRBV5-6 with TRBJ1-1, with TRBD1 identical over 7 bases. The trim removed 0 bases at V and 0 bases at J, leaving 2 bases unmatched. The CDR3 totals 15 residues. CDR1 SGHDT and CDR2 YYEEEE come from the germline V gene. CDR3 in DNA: TGTGCCAGCAGCTTGGGACAGGGCATGAACACTGAAGCTTTCTTT. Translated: CASSLGQGMNTEAFF.

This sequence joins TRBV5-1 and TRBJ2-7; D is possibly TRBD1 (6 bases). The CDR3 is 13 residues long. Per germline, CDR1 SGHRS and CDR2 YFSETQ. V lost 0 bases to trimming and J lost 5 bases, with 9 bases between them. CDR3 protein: CASSLDAGDEQYF. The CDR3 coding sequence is TGCGCCAGCAGCTTGGACGCAGGGGACGAGCAGTACTTC.

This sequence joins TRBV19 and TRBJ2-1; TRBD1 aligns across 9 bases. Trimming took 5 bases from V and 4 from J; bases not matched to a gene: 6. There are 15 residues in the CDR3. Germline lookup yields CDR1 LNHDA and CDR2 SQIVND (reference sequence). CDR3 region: CASSFRDRVYNEQFF. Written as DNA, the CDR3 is TGTGCCAGTAGTTTCCGGGACAGGGTTTACAATGAGCAGTTCTTC.

As DNA, the CDR3 is TGTGCCAGCAGCCAAGCGGCGCTAGCGGGAGGAGGCGAGCAGTACTTC. Protein: CASSQAALAGGGEQYF. The J gene is TRBJ2-7, the V gene TRBV3-1 (or the pseudogene TRBV3-2); 11 bases map to TRBD2. Germline V lookup: CDR1 LGHDT, CDR2 YNNKEL (reference sequence). V was clipped by 1 base and J by 6 bases; unmatched bases: 8. This CDR3 contains 16 residues.

CDR3 bases: TGTGCCAGTAGTAGGCGGGAGTGGAAGTTCTTC. This translates into CASSRREWKFF. The chain uses TRBV19 and TRBJ2-1; 7 nucleotides match TRBD2. The trim removed 4 bases at V and 14 bases at J, leaving 5 bases unmatched. Germline assignment: CDR1 LNHDA and CDR2 SQIVND (reference sequence). The CDR3 has 11 amino acids.

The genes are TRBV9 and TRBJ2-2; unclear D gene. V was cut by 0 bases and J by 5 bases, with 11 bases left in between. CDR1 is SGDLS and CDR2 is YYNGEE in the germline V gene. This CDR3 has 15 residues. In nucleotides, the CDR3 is TGTGCCAGCAGCGTAGCGTTGATCGGGACCGGGGAGCTGTTTTTT. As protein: CASSVALIGTGELFF.

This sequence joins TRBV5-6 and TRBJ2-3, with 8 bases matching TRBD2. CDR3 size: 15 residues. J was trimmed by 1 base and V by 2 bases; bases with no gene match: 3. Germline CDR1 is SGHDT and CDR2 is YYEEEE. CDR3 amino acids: CASSLPSGRTDTQYF. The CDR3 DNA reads TGTGCCAGCAGCTTACCTAGCGGGCGCACAGATACGCAGTATTTT.

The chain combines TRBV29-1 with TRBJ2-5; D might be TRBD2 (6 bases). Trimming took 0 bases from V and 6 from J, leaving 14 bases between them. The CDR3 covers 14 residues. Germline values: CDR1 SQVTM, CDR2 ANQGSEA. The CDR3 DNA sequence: TGCAGCGTTGAAGATCGCCTAGCGACGAAGACCCAGTACTTC. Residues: CSVEDRLATKTQYF. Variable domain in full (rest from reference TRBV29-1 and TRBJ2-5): SAVISQKPSRDICQRGTSLTIQCQVDSQVTMMFWYRQQPGQSLTLIATANQGSEATYESGFVIDKFPISRPNLTFSTLTVSNMSPEDSSIYLCSVEDRLATKTQYFGPGTRLLVL.

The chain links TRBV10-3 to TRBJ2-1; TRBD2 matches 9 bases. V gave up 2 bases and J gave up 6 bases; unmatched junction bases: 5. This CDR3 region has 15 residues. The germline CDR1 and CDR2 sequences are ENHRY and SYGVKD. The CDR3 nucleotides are TGTGCCATCAGTGAGGCGGGAGGGCCCGGCAATGAGCAGTTCTTC. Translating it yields CAISEAGGPGNEQFF.

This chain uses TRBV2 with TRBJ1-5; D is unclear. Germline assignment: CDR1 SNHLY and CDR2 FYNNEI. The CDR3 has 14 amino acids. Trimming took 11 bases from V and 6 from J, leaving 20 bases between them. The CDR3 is CASVSIGGFQPQHF. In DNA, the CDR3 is TGTGCCTCCGTTTCCATTGGAGGATTTCAGCCCCAGCATTTT.

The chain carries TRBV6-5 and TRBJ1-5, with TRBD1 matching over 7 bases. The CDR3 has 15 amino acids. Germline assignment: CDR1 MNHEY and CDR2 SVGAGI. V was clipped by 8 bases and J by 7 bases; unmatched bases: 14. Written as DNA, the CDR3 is TGTGCCAGCGAGGTGCCAGGGGGTCTGGAGCAGCCCCAGCATTTT. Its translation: CASEVPGGLEQPQHF.